The rows below give T cell receptor beta chains drawn from one sample of a study of CD4 T cells in relation to SARS-CoV-2 and coronaviruses. Using immunoSEQ multiplex PCR, the repertoire was profiled, and TCRdb retains in-frame clones only, with some absent. Of about 68,000 clones detected, 93% appear once; the ten largest clones hold around 0.25%. The sample comprised naive CD4+ T cells from PBMCs. These receptors came from a human donor in good health. Each CDR3 is given with its conserved first and last residue. A D gene is named only where the DNA matches it firmly. The listing skips clone size in some rows; elsewhere it reads once, few, many or a size class.

V	D	J	size	DNA	CDR3
TRBV12-3/TRBV12-4	NA	TRBJ2-5	NA	TGTGCCAGCAGCCCCACGGACTTCAGCACCCAGTACTTC	CASSPTDFSTQYF
TRBV7-9	NA	TRBJ2-1	once	TGTGCCAGCAGCTTGGTACTAGAAGATGCTGAGCAGTTCTTC	CASSLVLEDAEQFF
TRBV25-1	TRBD1	TRBJ1-1	NA	TGTGCCAGCAGTGAATATTCGTGGACAGGGGACACTGAAGCTTTCTTT	CASSEYSWTGDTEAFF
TRBV18	NA	TRBJ1-2	once	TGTGCCAGCTCACCTAGGACGGAGGGAGTAGAGGGCTACACCTTC	CASSPRTEGVEGYTF
TRBV25-1	NA	TRBJ2-1	NA	TGTGCCAGCAGTGAATCGACCTCCGGAGGGAATGAGCAGTTCTTC	CASSESTSGGNEQFF
TRBV19	NA	TRBJ2-3	NA	TGTGCCCGCGGGCCTGAGAGGCCAGATACGCAGTATTTT	CARGPERPDTQYF
TRBV21-1	NA	TRBJ1-1	NA	TGTGCCAGCAGCAAACGAGAGAACACTGAAGCTTTCTTT	CASSKRENTEAFF
TRBV9	TRBD2	TRBJ2-1	NA	TGTGCCAGCAGCGTAGGCGGGGGAAGACTGGACAATGAGCAGTTCTTC	CASSVGGGRLDNEQFF
TRBV5-1	TRBD2	TRBJ2-3	NA	TGCGCCAGCAGCTTGGCCAGCGGGAGTCCGAATACGCAGTATTTT	CASSLASGSPNTQYF
TRBV27	NA	TRBJ1-5	once	TGTGCCAGCAGTACGCAGGGTGGAGGACAGCCCCAGCATTTT	CASSTQGGGQPQHF
TRBV15	NA	TRBJ2-2	NA	TGTGCCACCAGCAGAGTCAGAACCGGGGAGCTGTTTTTT	CATSRVRTGELFF
TRBV6-6	NA	TRBJ1-4	NA	TGTGCCAGCAGTTATGGTGAGGATAATGAAAAACTGTTTTTT	CASSYGEDNEKLFF
TRBV7-9	NA	TRBJ1-1	NA	TGTGCCAGCACCGCTTTCGACGCTAACACTGAAGCTTTCTTT	CASTAFDANTEAFF
TRBV28	NA	TRBJ1-3	NA	TGTGCCAGCAGCCCTCCGGGGGGGGCTGGAAACACCATATATTTT	CASSPPGGAGNTIYF
TRBV28	TRBD2	TRBJ2-1	NA	TGTGCCAGCAGTCCCCGCGGGGCGGGAGAGTCATATCCGTTCTTC	CASSPRGAGESYPFF
TRBV6-1	TRBD1	TRBJ1-3	NA	TGTGCCAGCAGTTCCCCGGGACAGGGGAGGGACACCATATATTTT	CASSSPGQGRDTIYF
TRBV7-9	TRBD1	TRBJ2-1	NA	TGTGCCAGCAGCTCCGGACAGGGGGCTTCCTACAATGAGCAGTTCTTC	CASSSGQGASYNEQFF
TRBV5-6	TRBD1	TRBJ1-2	NA	TGTGCCAGCAGCTCTACGACAGGGCGCTATGGCTACACCTTC	CASSSTTGRYGYTF
TRBV12-3/TRBV12-4	NA	TRBJ1-2	NA	TGTGCCAGCGTACGGGGCGCTGACTATGGCTACACCTTC	CASVRGADYGYTF
TRBV27	NA	TRBJ2-2	NA	TGTGCCAGCAGCCCTATTTGGAACACCGGGGAGCTGTTTTTT	CASSPIWNTGELFF
TRBV5-1	NA	TRBJ1-2	NA	TGCGCCAGCAGGCCAACCCCCGGGACGGACTATGGCTACACCTTC	CASRPTPGTDYGYTF
TRBV10-3	TRBD1	TRBJ1-1	NA	TGTGCCATCAGGTGGGACAGGGACACTGAAGCTTTCTTT	CAIRWDRDTEAFF
TRBV7-9	TRBD1	TRBJ1-5	NA	TGTGCCAGCAGCGGCCTCACCTTCAGGGGGCGCAGAGGTCAGCCCCAGCATTTT	CASSGLTFRGRRGQPQHF